This TCR beta chain was observed in a study of blood T cells in healthy people across ages. V was clipped by 5 bases and J by 3 bases; unmatched bases: 9. This CDR3 spans 18 amino acids. Germline values: CDR1 SGHAT, CDR2 FQNNGV. For the second PCR, which ran for 7 to 11 cycles, a sample-barcoded 5' primer and a J-beta primer mix were used. MiXCR, applied by TCRdb to the 5' RACE reads, yields one record per CDR3 protein. The sample consists of around 1.5 million distinct CDR3 sequences, about 35% of them appearing once. Donation came from healthy Caucasian individuals in Russia who were aged about 6 to 100.

Material: blood. The clonotype comes from a woman aged 25 to 39 in good health. The gene calls are TRBV11-2 and TRBJ2-1; 14 bases fit TRBD2. DNA for the CDR3: TGTGCCAGCAGCCCAATACCGACTAGCGGGGGGGACTACAATGAGCAGTTCTTC. Translating gives CASSPIPTSGGDYNEQFF.